These 18 T cell receptor beta chains originate from one sample sequenced in a study of shared clonotypes between healthy human individuals. Profiling relied on immunoSEQ multiplex PCR, and the TCRdb table lists in-frame clones only, not all of them. The sample yields fewer than 400,000 clones, about 74% seen once. Specimen: memory CD4+ T cells sorted from blood. The subset was: CD45RA-negative fraction. The source of these receptors is a man aged 25 to 45 in good health.

V usage is TRBV5-5 and J usage is TRBJ2-7; D is possibly TRBD2 (5 bases). The CDR3 loop spans 15 amino acids. The V gene's germline CDR1 is SGHKS and CDR2 YYEKEE (reference sequence). V dropped 0 bases and J dropped 1 base, with 11 bases sitting between them. CDR3 region: CASSLDWEISYEQYF. CDR3 DNA: TGTGCCAGCAGCTTGGATTGGGAGATATCCTACGAGCAGTACTTC.

The chain recombines TRBV25-1 with TRBJ1-6; no definite D call. Per germline, CDR1 MGHDK and CDR2 SYGVNS. V dropped 7 bases and J dropped 8 bases, with 15 bases sitting between them. This CDR3 spans 14 amino acids. CDR3 coding DNA: TGTGCCAGCATCAGAGGCAGCGCGGATTCACCCCTCCACTTT. This codes for CASIRGSADSPLHF.

At least ten counts were recorded for this clone. This chain joins TRBV28 and TRBJ2-2; 9 bases line up with TRBD2. CDR3 length: 17 amino acids. V lost 6 bases and J lost 5; bases outside the gene matches: 13. From germline, CDR1 is MDHEN and CDR2 SYDVKM. The CDR3 nucleotides are TGTGCCAGCAGCTTCACGAAGAGCGGGAGGCATACCGGGGAGCTGTTTTTT. It codes for CASSFTKSGRHTGELFF.

The chain carries TRBV5-1 and TRBJ2-2; D unclear. Trimming shortened V by 0 bases and J by 3 bases, and 6 bases separated the two germline ends. The germline gives CDR1 SGHRS, CDR2 YFSETQ. This CDR3 comprises 14 residues. In nucleotides, the CDR3 is TGCGCCAGCAGCTTGGTTAGGGACACCGGGGAGCTGTTTTTT. Translation gives CASSLVRDTGELFF.

The CDR3 spells CASSLGTGELYGYTF. CDR3 coding DNA: TGTGCCAGCAGCTTAGGGACAGGGGAACTCTATGGCTACACCTTC. The chain uses TRBV7-2 and TRBJ1-2; 9 positions match TRBD1. CDR3 length equals 15 residues. J lost 4 bases, V lost 1 base, and 4 bases had no gene match. Germline lookup yields CDR1 SGHTA and CDR2 FQGNSA.

This clone was observed once. The sample holds other DNA sequences that translate to the same CDR3. The chain couples TRBV6-1 to TRBJ1-1; unclear D gene. The germline V and J ends were trimmed by 6 bases and 3 bases, with 5 bases remaining between them. This CDR3 contains 11 residues. Germline-derived CDR1 and CDR2 are MNHNS and SASEGT. The CDR3 region has the DNA TGTGCCAGCAGAAGAGACACTGAAGCTTTCTTT. Encoded protein: CASRRDTEAFF.

The J gene is TRBJ1-1, the V gene TRBV5-1, with 7 bases that match TRBD1. This CDR3 contains 14 residues. V lost 0 bases and J lost 7; bases outside the gene matches: 6. Germline V CDR1 and CDR2: SGHRS, YFSETQ. In nucleotides, the CDR3 is TGCGCCAGCAGCTTGGCGCCAGGGGGAGGTGAAGCTTTCTTT. It encodes CASSLAPGGGEAFF. The complete variable domain, with remaining parts taken from reference TRBV5-1 and TRBJ1-1, reads KAGVTQTPRYLIKTRGQQVTLSCSPISGHRSVSWYQQTPGQGLQFLFEYFSETQRNKGNFPGRFSGRQFSNSRSEMNVSTLELGDSALYLCASSLAPGGGEAFFGQGTRLTVV.

V and J are TRBV27 and TRBJ2-1, with D perhaps given as TRBD1 or TRBD2 (6 bases each). The CDR3 length is 15 residues. Germline loops: CDR1 MNHEY, CDR2 SMNVEV (reference sequence). Trimming took 3 bases from V and 7 from J, leaving 16 bases between them. For the CDR3, the DNA is TGTGCCAGCAGTTTGATCGGGGGCCCTTGGAATGAGCAGTTCTTC. Its protein product is CASSLIGGPWNEQFF.

The chain carries TRBV19 and TRBJ2-3; 7 bases align to TRBD1. Trimming cost V 8 bases and J 1 base; bases outside gene matches: 6. This CDR3 spans 14 amino acids. CDR1 is LNHDA and CDR2 is SQIVND in the germline V gene (reference sequence). The CDR3 reads CASSRGPGTDTQYF. The DNA of the CDR3 is TGTGCCAGTTCAAGGGGGCCAGGCACAGATACGCAGTATTTT.

This clone was picked up a small number of times. This chain connects TRBV2 to TRBJ1-4, with D unresolved. CDR1 and CDR2 (germline): SNHLY, FYNNEI. V was trimmed by 8 bases and J by 10 bases, leaving 17 bases between them. There are 13 residues in the CDR3. Here the CDR3 DNA reads TGTGCCAGCGGTCCGGAGCTGCGGGGAAAACTGTTTTTT. Translating it yields CASGPELRGKLFF. Based on the CDR3 plus reference TRBV2 and TRBJ1-4, the full variable domain is EPEVTQTPSHQVTQMGQEVILRCVPISNHLYFYWYRQILGQKVEFLVSFYNNEISEKSEIFDDQFSVERPDGSNFTLKIRSTKLEDSAMYFCASGPELRGKLFFGSGTQLSVL.

With respect to this clone: The identical CDR3 is also encoded by other nucleotide sequences in the sample. The chain couples TRBV5-1 to TRBJ1-1, with unresolved D. The CDR3 runs to 15 residues. V shed 0 bases and J shed 4 bases, with 13 bases lying between them. Germline V gene lookup returns CDR1 SGHRS and CDR2 YFSETQ. CDR3 loop: CASSLEGPSSTEAFF. CDR3 in DNA: TGCGCCAGCAGCTTGGAGGGTCCCTCGAGCACTGAAGCTTTCTTT. The variable domain in full, completed from reference TRBV5-1 and TRBJ1-1, reads KAGVTQTPRYLIKTRGQQVTLSCSPISGHRSVSWYQQTPGQGLQFLFEYFSETQRNKGNFPGRFSGRQFSNSRSEMNVSTLELGDSALYLCASSLEGPSSTEAFFGQGTRLTVV.

CDR3 bases: TGTGCCAGTAGCCCGGGACAGGGGCCCGTTTACGAGCAGTACTTC. It yields the protein CASSPGQGPVYEQYF. The chain is built from TRBV19 and TRBJ2-7; 10 bases fit TRBD1. Germline values: CDR1 LNHDA, CDR2 SQIVND (reference sequence). After removal of 6 bases from V and 4 bases from J, the junction contained 9 bases not matched to a gene. The CDR3 totals 15 residues.

The CDR3 nucleotides read TGTGCCAGCAGCTTGTTACAGCGCTACGAGCAGTACTTC. Translated: CASSLLQRYEQYF. The V gene is TRBV5-5, the J gene TRBJ2-7; D not certain. This CDR3 region has 13 residues. CDR1 and CDR2 (germline): SGHKS, YYEKEE (reference sequence). V gave up 1 base and J gave up 3 bases, with 8 bases separating them.

The chain employs TRBV2 and TRBJ2-2; possible D gene TRBD1, 5 bases. CDR3 length: 16 amino acids. Germline CDR1 is SNHLY and CDR2 is FYNNEI. The V end was cut by 3 bases, the J end by 0 bases, with 11 bases between. DNA of the CDR3: TGTGCCAGCAGTGATACAGGCGGCGCGAACACCGGGGAGCTGTTTTTT. It yields the protein CASSDTGGANTGELFF.

This clone was counted at least ten times. J is TRBJ2-2 and V is TRBV6-4; D gene unclear. CDR3 length: 13 residues. CDR1 and CDR2 from the germline V gene are MRHNA and SNTAGT. Trimming pared 2 bases from V and 3 bases from J, leaving 4 bases between. CDR3 nucleotides: TGTGCCAGCAGTGACAGGGACACCGGGGAGCTGTTTTTT. The encoded protein is CASSDRDTGELFF.

V gene TRBV28 combines with J gene TRBJ1-2, with no clear D. The CDR3 is 13 residues long. Trimming left V 2 bases short and J 3 bases short, with 7 bases between. Germline values: CDR1 MDHEN, CDR2 SYDVKM. CDR3 sequence (DNA): TGTGCCAGCAGTTTAACATCTCACTATGGCTACACCTTC. Translating gives CASSLTSHYGYTF.

The chain couples TRBV5-1 to TRBJ2-6; D gene uncertain. With 0 bases removed from V and 4 bases from J, the gap between germline ends came to 8 bases. This CDR3 comprises 15 residues. Germline-derived CDR1 and CDR2 are SGHRS and YFSETQ. The CDR3 region is CASSLDIYGANVLTF. CDR3 DNA: TGCGCCAGCAGCTTGGACATATACGGGGCCAACGTCCTGACTTTC.

The CDR3 here is CASSNRGGEKLFF. The CDR3 DNA is TGTGCCAGCAGCAACAGGGGAGGGGAGAAACTGTTTTTT. The chain has TRBV7-2 and TRBJ1-4; 7 positions agree with TRBD1. From germline, CDR1 is SGHTA and CDR2 FQGNSA. With V trimmed by 5 bases and J by 11 bases, 8 bases remained unmatched. The length of the CDR3 is 13 residues.